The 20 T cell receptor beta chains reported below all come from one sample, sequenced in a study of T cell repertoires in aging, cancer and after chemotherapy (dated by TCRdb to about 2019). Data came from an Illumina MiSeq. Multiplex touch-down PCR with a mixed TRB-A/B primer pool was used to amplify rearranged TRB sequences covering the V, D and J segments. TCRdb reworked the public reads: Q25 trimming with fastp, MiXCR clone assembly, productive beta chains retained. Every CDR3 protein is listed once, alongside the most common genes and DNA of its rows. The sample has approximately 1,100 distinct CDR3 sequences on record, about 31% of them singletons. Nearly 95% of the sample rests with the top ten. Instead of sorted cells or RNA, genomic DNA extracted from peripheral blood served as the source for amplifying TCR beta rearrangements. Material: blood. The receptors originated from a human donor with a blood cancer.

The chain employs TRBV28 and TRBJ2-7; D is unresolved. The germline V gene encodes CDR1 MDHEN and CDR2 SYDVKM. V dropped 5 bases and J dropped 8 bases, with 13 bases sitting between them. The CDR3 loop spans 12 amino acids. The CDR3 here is CASSLSLGQQYF. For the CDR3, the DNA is TGTGCCAGCAGTCTCTCACTGGGCCAGCAGTACTTC.

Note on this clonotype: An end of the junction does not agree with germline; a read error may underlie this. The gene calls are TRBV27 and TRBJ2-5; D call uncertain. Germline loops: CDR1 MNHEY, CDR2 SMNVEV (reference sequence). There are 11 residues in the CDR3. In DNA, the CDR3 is TGTGCCGGCAGCCTGGGGGAGACCCAGTACTTC. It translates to CAGSLGETQYF.

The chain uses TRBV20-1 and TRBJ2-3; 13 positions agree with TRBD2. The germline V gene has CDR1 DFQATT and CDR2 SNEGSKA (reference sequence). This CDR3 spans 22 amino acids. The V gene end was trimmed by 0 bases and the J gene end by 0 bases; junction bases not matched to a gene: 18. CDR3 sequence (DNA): TGCAGTGCTAGAGATCTAGGCGGAGGACTAGCGGGGGCGGAGGTTAGCACAGATACGCAGTATTTT. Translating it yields CSARDLGGGLAGAEVSTDTQYF.

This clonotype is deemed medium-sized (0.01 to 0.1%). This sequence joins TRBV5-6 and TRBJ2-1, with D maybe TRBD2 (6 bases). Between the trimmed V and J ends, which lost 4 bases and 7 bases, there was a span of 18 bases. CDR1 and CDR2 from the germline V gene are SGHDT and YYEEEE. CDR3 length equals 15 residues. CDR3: CASSPRTGGENEQFF. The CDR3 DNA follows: TGTGCCAGCAGCCCGAGGACTGGAGGGGAGAATGAGCAGTTCTTC.

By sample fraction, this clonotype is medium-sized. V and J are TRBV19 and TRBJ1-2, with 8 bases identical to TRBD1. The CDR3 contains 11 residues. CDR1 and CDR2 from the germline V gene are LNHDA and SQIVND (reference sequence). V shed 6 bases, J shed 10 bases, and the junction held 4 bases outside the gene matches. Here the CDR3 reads CASRDREDYTF. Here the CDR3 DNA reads TGTGCCAGTAGGGACAGGGAGGACTACACCTTC.

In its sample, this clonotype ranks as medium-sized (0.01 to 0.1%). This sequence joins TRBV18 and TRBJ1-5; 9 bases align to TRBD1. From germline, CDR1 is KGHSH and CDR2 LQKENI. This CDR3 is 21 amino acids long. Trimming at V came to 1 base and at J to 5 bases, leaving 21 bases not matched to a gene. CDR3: CASSPHPGTGRNSEGYQPQHF. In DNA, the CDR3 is TGTGCCAGCTCACCACACCCCGGGACAGGGCGTAACTCAGAAGGGTATCAGCCCCAGCATTTT.

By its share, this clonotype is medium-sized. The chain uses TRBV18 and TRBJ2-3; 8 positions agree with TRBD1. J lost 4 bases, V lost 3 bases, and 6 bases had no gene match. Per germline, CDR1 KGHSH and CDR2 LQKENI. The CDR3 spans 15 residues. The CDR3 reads CASSPDGTGSDTQYF. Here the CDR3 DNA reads TGTGCCAGCTCACCCGACGGGACAGGATCAGATACGCAGTATTTT.

The CDR3 nucleotides read TGTGCCAGCAGCTTAGCAGGACTAGCGGGAGACTTGAACGGAGACACAGATACGCAGTATTTT. It yields the protein CASSLAGLAGDLNGDTDTQYF. The chain is built from TRBV7-3 and TRBJ2-3; 13 bases align to TRBD2. The CDR3 is made up of 21 amino acids. The junction had 16 bases not matched to a gene; V was cut back by 2 bases and J by 2 bases. From germline, CDR1 is SGHTA and CDR2 FQGTGA.

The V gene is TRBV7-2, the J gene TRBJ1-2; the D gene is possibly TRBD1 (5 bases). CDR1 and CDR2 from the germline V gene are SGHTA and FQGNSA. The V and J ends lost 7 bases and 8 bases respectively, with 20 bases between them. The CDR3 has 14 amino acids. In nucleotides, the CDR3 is TGTGCCAGCACCACGGGCGGGCCGGGGGTAGGCTACACCTTC. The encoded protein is CASTTGGPGVGYTF.

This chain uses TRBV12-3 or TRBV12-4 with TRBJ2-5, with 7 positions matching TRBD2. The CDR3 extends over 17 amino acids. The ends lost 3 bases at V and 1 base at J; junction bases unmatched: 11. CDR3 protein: CASSLVVLADLQETQYF. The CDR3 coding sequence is TGTGCCAGCAGTTTGGTGGTTCTAGCGGACCTCCAAGAGACCCAGTACTTC.

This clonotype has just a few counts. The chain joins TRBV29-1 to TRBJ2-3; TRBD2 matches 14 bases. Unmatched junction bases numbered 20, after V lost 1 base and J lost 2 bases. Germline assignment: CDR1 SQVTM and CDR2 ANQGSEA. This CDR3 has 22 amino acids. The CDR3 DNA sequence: TGCAGCGTTGAAGGTCGACCGGGACTAGCGGGAGACTTGAACGGAGACACAGATACGCAGTATTTT. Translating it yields CSVEGRPGLAGDLNGDTDTQYF.

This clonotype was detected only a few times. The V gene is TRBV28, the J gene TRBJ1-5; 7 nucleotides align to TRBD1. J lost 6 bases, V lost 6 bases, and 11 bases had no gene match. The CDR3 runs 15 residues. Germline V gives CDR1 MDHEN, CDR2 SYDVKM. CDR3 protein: CASRPVTGPAQPQHF. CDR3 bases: TGTGCCAGCAGGCCGGTGACAGGGCCTGCTCAGCCCCAGCATTTT.

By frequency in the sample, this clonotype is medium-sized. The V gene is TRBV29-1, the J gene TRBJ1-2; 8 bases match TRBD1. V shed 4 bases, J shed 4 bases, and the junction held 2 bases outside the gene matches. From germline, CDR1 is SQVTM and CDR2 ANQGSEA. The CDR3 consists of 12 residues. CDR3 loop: CSVGTGLYGYTF. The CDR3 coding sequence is TGCAGCGTTGGGACAGGGCTCTATGGCTACACCTTC.

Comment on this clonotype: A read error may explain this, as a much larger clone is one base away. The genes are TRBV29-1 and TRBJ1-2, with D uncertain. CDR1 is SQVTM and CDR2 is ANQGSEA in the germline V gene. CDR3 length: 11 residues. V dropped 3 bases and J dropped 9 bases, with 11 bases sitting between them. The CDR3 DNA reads TGCAGCGTTGAGTCCCTGGGTCGCTACACCTTC. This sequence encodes CSVESLGRYTF.

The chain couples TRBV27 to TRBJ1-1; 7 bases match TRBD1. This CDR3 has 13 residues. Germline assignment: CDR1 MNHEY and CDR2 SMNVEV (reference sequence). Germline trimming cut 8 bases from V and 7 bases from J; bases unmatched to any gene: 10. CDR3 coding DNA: TGTGCCAGCCACACCGGGACAGCACTTGAAGCTTTCTTT. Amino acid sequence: CASHTGTALEAFF.

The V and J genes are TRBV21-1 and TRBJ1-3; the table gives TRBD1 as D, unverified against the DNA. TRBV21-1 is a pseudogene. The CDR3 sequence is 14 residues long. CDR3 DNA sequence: TGTGCCAGCAGGACGGGACTGGGGGGAAACACCATATATTTT. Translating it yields CASRTGLGGNTIYF.

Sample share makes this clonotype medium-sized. The CDR3: CASTSGLAGYNEQFF. The CDR3 region has the DNA TGTGCCAGCACAAGTGGTTTAGCGGGGTACAATGAGCAGTTCTTC. The chain employs TRBV27 and TRBJ2-1, with 8 bases matching TRBD2. The trim removed 7 bases at V and 4 bases at J, leaving 9 bases unmatched. Germline CDR1 reads MNHEY; CDR2 reads SMNVEV (reference sequence). This CDR3 comprises 15 residues.

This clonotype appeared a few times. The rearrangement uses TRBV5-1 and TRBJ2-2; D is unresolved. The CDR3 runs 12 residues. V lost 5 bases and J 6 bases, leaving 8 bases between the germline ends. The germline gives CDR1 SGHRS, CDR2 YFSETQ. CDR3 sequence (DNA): TGCGCCAGCAGAAGAGATGCCGGGGAGCTGTTTTTT. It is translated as CASRRDAGELFF.

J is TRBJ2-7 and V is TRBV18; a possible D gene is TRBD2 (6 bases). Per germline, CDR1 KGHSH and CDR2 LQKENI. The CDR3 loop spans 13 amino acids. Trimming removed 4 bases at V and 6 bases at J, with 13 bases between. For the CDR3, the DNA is TGTGCCAGCTCACTAACAGTCGGGGGCGAGCAGTACTTC. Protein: CASSLTVGGEQYF. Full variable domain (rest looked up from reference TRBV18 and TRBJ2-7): NAGVMQNPRHLVRRRGQEARLRCSPMKGHSHVYWYRQLPEEGLKFMVYLQKENIIDESGMPKERFSAEFPKEGPSILRIQQVVRGDSAAYFCASSLTVGGEQYFGPGTRLTVT.

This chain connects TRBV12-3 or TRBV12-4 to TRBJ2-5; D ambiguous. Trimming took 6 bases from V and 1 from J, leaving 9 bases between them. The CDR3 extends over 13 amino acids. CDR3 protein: CASSSCLQETQYF. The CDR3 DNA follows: TGTGCCAGCAGCTCGTGCCTCCAAGAGACCCAGTACTTC.